The 17 T cell receptor beta chains given below trace back to one sample, sequenced in a study of cytomegalovirus exposure and HLA in healthy donors. The PCR contained 60 Vbeta and 13 Jbeta primers. Assay: immunoSEQ multiplex PCR; the TCRdb copy retains only in-frame clones and omits some. This table holds around 130,000 clones, over 8.5% found once. The source material was PBMCs. The receptors were gathered from a woman between 35 and 50 years old in good health and CMV-seropositive.

The J gene is TRBJ1-5, the V gene TRBV10-1; no clear D gene. Germline V gives CDR1 WNHNN, CDR2 SYGVQD (reference sequence). The V end lost 10 bases, the J end lost 0 bases, and 10 bases lay between the germline ends. CDR3 length: 13 residues. The CDR3, as DNA: TGCGCCACCCCAGTGAATAGCAATCAGCCCCAGCATTTT. It encodes CATPVNSNQPQHF.

The rearrangement joins TRBV7-9 to TRBJ1-6; TRBD1 is a possible D gene (5 bases). There are 15 residues in the CDR3. Germline V lookup: CDR1 SEHNR, CDR2 FQNEAQ (reference sequence). V lost 5 bases and J lost 7, with 15 bases in between. CDR3 in amino acids: CASSLSTVENSPLHF. DNA for the CDR3: TGTGCCAGCAGCCTTTCGACAGTCGAGAATTCACCCCTCCACTTT.

This clone turned up a few times. The V gene is TRBV27, the J gene TRBJ2-7; a weak D match, TRBD2 (7 bases). Germline loops: CDR1 MNHEY, CDR2 SMNVEV (reference sequence). The V end was cut by 0 bases, the J end by 3 bases, with 12 bases between. The CDR3 totals 15 residues. The CDR3 loop is CASSLSGGAYYEQYF. The CDR3 DNA follows: TGTGCCAGCAGTTTATCGGGGGGGGCCTACTACGAGCAGTACTTC.

The chain's CDR3 is CAIRIQGNDGYTF. CDR3 nucleotides: TGTGCCATCAGGATACAGGGGAATGATGGCTACACCTTC. The chain links TRBV10-3 to TRBJ1-2, with TRBD1 matching 7 bases. The CDR3 has 13 amino acids. Germline loops: CDR1 ENHRY, CDR2 SYGVKD. V gave up 6 bases and J gave up 6 bases; unmatched junction bases: 7.

This clone was detected only a few times. The V call is TRBV6-6, the J call TRBJ1-1; D is ambiguous. The V gene lost 2 bases and the J gene lost 8 bases, with 6 bases spanning the gap. Per the germline V gene, CDR1 is MNHNY and CDR2 is SVGAGI (reference sequence). This CDR3 contains 11 residues. DNA for the CDR3: TGTGCCAGCAGTTACGCGACAGAAGCTTTCTTT. It codes for CASSYATEAFF.

The rearrangement uses TRBV5-6 and TRBJ2-3, with TRBD1 matching 7 bases. CDR1 is SGHDT and CDR2 is YYEEEE in the germline V gene. The CDR3 runs 16 residues. V lost 5 bases and J lost 7; bases outside the gene matches: 16. CDR3 amino acids: CASSSIQGEHWNTQYF. The DNA of the CDR3 is TGTGCCAGCAGTTCGATCCAGGGGGAACATTGGAATACGCAGTATTTT.

This clone has only a few counts. The rearrangement links TRBV9 to TRBJ2-4; TRBD1 matches at 8 bases. Germline lookup yields CDR1 SGDLS and CDR2 YYNGEE. The length of the CDR3 is 14 residues. With V trimmed by 7 bases and J by 9 bases, 12 bases remained unmatched. The CDR3 region has the DNA TGTGCCAGCGGCACTGGACAGGGAAATTTCATTCAGTACTTC. Translation gives CASGTGQGNFIQYF.

The CDR3 sequence is CASSFVRGFYGYTF. The CDR3 DNA is TGTGCCAGCAGTTTCGTGCGGGGATTCTATGGCTACACCTTC. This chain links TRBV27 with TRBJ1-2; D gene unclear. The CDR3 runs to 14 residues. Germline CDR1 and CDR2: MNHEY and SMNVEV (reference sequence). V dropped 3 bases and J dropped 4 bases, with 12 bases sitting between them.

In its sample, this clone was seen a few times. CDR3 in DNA: TGCAGCGTTGTACGCGGGACAGGGAATTATGGCTACACCTTC. It specifies CSVVRGTGNYGYTF. The chain couples TRBV29-1 to TRBJ1-2; 9 bases agree with TRBD1. V shed 4 bases, J shed 5 bases, and the junction held 8 bases outside the gene matches. Germline values: CDR1 SQVTM, CDR2 ANQGSEA. This CDR3 region has 14 residues.

This clone was seen only a few times. This chain connects TRBV7-2 to TRBJ2-5, with TRBD1 identical over 11 bases. Trimming at V came to 0 bases and at J to 5 bases, leaving 2 bases not matched to a gene. In germline, CDR1 is SGHTA, CDR2 FQGNSA. The CDR3 consists of 15 residues. The CDR3 is CASSLAGTGGETQYF. The CDR3 coding sequence is TGTGCCAGCAGCTTAGCGGGGACAGGGGGGGAGACCCAGTACTTC.

There are a few counts of this clone. The rearrangement uses TRBV7-2 and TRBJ1-1; D is ambiguous. V was trimmed by 1 base and J by 0 bases, leaving 9 bases between them. Looked up from germline, CDR1 is SGHTA and CDR2 is FQGNSA. This CDR3 has 15 residues. In DNA, the CDR3 is TGTGCCAGCAGCTTAGTGGGCAGGATGAACACTGAAGCTTTCTTT. This encodes CASSLVGRMNTEAFF.

The table lists this clone with a few counts. This specimen includes other DNA sequences encoding the same CDR3. V and J are TRBV10-3 and TRBJ1-2; 9 bases agree with TRBD1. From germline, CDR1 is ENHRY and CDR2 SYGVKD. This CDR3 is built from 13 residues. The trim removed 2 bases at V and 6 bases at J, leaving 1 base unmatched. In DNA form, the CDR3 reads TGTGCCATCAGTGAGGGACAGGGGAATGGCTACACCTTC. It codes for CAISEGQGNGYTF.

The J gene is TRBJ1-1, the V gene TRBV4-2; D remains unclear. This CDR3 is 13 amino acids long. CDR1 is LGHNA, CDR2 YNFKEQ, per germline. V dropped 3 bases and J dropped 7 bases, with 12 bases sitting between them. CDR3 region: CASSQPGLGEAFF. DNA of the CDR3: TGTGCCAGCAGCCAGCCCGGACTGGGTGAAGCTTTCTTT.

Concerning this clone: The conserved phenylalanine or tryptophan is not found at the CDR3 terminus, so this likely reflects a read error. It is unclear where the CDR3 begins or ends on the DNA, so no DNA is shown, and the CDR3 is as TCRdb lists it. CDR3: CAWSVGDSNQPKHL. The rearrangement joins TRBV30 to TRBJ1-5; the listed D gene, TRBD1, was not tested against the DNA. Germline V gives CDR1 GTSNPN, CDR2 SVGIG (reference sequence). The CDR3 extends over 14 residues, inclusive of both ends.

CDR3 DNA sequence: TGTGCCAGCAGCTTAGGGACAGCCTACGAGCAGTACTTC. Its translation is CASSLGTAYEQYF. The chain links TRBV11-2 to TRBJ2-7, with D maybe TRBD1 (6 bases). CDR1 SGHAT and CDR2 FQNNGV come from the germline V gene. V gave up 1 base and J gave up 2 bases, with 6 bases separating them. The CDR3 is 13 residues long.

The chain is built from TRBV9 and TRBJ2-2, with 10 bases that match TRBD1. Germline V gene lookup returns CDR1 SGDLS and CDR2 YYNGEE. With V trimmed by 4 bases and J by 4 bases, 7 bases remained unmatched. CDR3 length: 16 amino acids. CDR3 protein: CASSYRDRGSTGELFF. The CDR3 DNA reads as TGTGCCAGCAGCTATCGGGACAGGGGATCCACCGGGGAGCTGTTTTTT.

This clone was detected a few times. The chain combines TRBV10-3 with TRBJ1-1; no firm D call. The germline gives CDR1 ENHRY, CDR2 SYGVKD. The CDR3 sequence is 13 residues long. Trimming left V 4 bases short and J 1 base short, with 7 bases between. The CDR3 bases are TGTGCCATCAGTGCACCAGGGAACACTGAAGCTTTCTTT. It translates to CAISAPGNTEAFF.